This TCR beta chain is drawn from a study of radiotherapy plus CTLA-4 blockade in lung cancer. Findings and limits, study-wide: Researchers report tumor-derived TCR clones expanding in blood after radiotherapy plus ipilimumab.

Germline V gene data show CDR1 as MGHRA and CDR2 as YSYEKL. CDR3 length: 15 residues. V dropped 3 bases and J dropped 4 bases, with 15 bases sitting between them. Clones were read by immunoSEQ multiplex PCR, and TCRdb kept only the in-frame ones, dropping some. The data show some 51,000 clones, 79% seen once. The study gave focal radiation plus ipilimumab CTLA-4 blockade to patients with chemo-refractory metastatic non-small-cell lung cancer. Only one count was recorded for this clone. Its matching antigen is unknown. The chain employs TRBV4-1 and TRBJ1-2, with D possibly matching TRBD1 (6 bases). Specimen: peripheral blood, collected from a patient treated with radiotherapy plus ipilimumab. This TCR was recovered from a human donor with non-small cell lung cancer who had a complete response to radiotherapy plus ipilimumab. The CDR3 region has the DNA TGCGCCAGCAGCCACCCTACCGGACAGATCTATGGCTACACCTTC. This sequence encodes CASSHPTGQIYGYTF.